The next 21 T cell receptor beta chains were all read from a single sample in a study of blood T cell repertoires in COVID-19. Libraries were prepared by immunoSEQ multiplex PCR; TCRdb keeps only in-frame clonotypes and omits some of them. The sample records roughly 250,000 clones, approximately 90% being singletons. Sequenced material: PBMCs or T cells enriched from blood (not recorded which). Receptors were obtained from a woman under 30 who had recovered from COVID-19.

This sequence joins TRBV6-5 and TRBJ2-1, with TRBD2 identical over 14 bases. The CDR3 consists of 15 residues. V trimming: 8 bases; J trimming: 7 bases; junction bases outside the gene matches: 7. Per the germline V gene, CDR1 is MNHEY and CDR2 is SVGAGI. The CDR3 reads CASGRTSGRRNEQFF. The DNA for the CDR3 is TGTGCCAGCGGAAGGACTAGCGGGAGGCGGAATGAGCAGTTCTTC.

The chain joins TRBV4-3 to TRBJ1-2; TRBD1 agrees at 9 bases. The CDR3 is made up of 14 amino acids. Germline V gives CDR1 LGHNA, CDR2 YSLEER. Losses at the gene ends were 4 bases for V and 4 bases for J; bases not matched to a gene: 4. The CDR3 sequence is CASSPGQGTYGYTF. The CDR3 region has the DNA TGCGCCAGCAGCCCAGGACAGGGGACCTATGGCTACACCTTC.

CDR3 DNA: TGTGCCAGTAGTCCAGGCAGAAGGATGAACACTGAAGCTTTCTTT. It codes for CASSPGRRMNTEAFF. This chain links TRBV19 with TRBJ1-1; D remains ambiguous. The ends were cut back, 5 bases at V and 0 bases at J, with 13 bases in the middle. CDR3 size: 15 residues. Germline CDR1 and CDR2: LNHDA and SQIVND (reference sequence).

The genes are TRBV6-1 and TRBJ2-6, with D hard to call. Trimming removed 2 bases at V and 3 bases at J, with 8 bases between. CDR3 length equals 15 residues. Germline assignment: CDR1 MNHNS and CDR2 SASEGT. The CDR3 DNA is TGTGCCAGCAGTGAATTCAGGTTTGGGGCCAACGTCCTGACTTTC. Protein product: CASSEFRFGANVLTF.

This clone was picked up one time. This chain connects TRBV7-8 to TRBJ2-5, with D possibly TRBD2 on 6 matching bases. V lost 3 bases and J lost 5, with 16 bases in between. CDR3 size: 15 residues. CDR1 and CDR2 (germline): SGHVS, FQNEAQ. CDR3 protein: CASSLYVAGRETQYF. As DNA, the CDR3 is TGTGCCAGCAGCTTGTACGTTGCGGGGCGGGAGACCCAGTACTTC.

The chain recombines TRBV7-8 with TRBJ2-1; D perhaps matches TRBD2 (6 bases). The CDR3 length is 13 residues. Trimming took off 4 bases at V and 6 bases at J, with 10 bases between the two ends. Germline CDR1 reads SGHVS; CDR2 reads FQNEAQ. The CDR3 DNA is TGTGCCAGCAGCTCGGGACTTCTCAATGAGCAGTTCTTC. Translated, it gives CASSSGLLNEQFF.

The chain employs TRBV13 and TRBJ2-1; the match to TRBD1 covers 7 bases. The V gene end was trimmed by 1 base and the J gene end by 6 bases; junction bases not matched to a gene: 9. This CDR3 spans 16 amino acids. Per the germline V gene, CDR1 is PRHDT and CDR2 is FYEKMQ (reference sequence). The CDR3 sequence: CASSLVSGGLANEQFF. CDR3 sequence (DNA): TGTGCCAGCAGCTTAGTTTCAGGGGGTCTTGCCAATGAGCAGTTCTTC.

This clone was found a few times. V is TRBV9 and J is TRBJ2-3; D might be TRBD2 (6 bases). V gave up 1 base and J gave up 1 base, with 13 bases separating them. The CDR3 is made up of 16 amino acids. Germline V lookup: CDR1 SGDLS, CDR2 YYNGEE. CDR3 protein: CASSVRAGGGTDTQYF. The DNA for the CDR3 is TGTGCCAGCAGCGTAAGGGCCGGGGGTGGCACAGATACGCAGTATTTT.

In its sample, this clone was seen a few times. The chain couples TRBV7-2 to TRBJ1-5; D possibly corresponds to TRBD1 (5 bases). The CDR3 loop spans 15 amino acids. CDR1 SGHTA and CDR2 FQGNSA come from the germline V gene. V was clipped by 4 bases and J by 0 bases, with 10 bases between them. CDR3 in amino acids: CASSWTGDSNQPQHF. The CDR3, as DNA: TGTGCCAGCAGCTGGACGGGGGATAGCAATCAGCCCCAGCATTTT.

The chain combines TRBV4-1 with TRBJ2-5; 8 bases line up with TRBD2. The CDR3 runs 15 residues. The germline V gene has CDR1 MGHRA and CDR2 YSYEKL. The V and J ends lost 7 bases and 4 bases, in that order; junction bases with no gene match: 11. The CDR3 DNA reads TGCGCCAGCACCCTCGGGGGGGGGTATCGAGAGACCCAGTACTTC. Protein product: CASTLGGGYRETQYF.

This clone was seen just once. This chain joins TRBV11-1 and TRBJ2-5, with TRBD1 matching 7 bases. Germline trimming cut 4 bases from V and 6 bases from J; bases unmatched to any gene: 11. This CDR3 region has 15 residues. Germline loops: CDR1 SGHAT, CDR2 FQDESV (reference sequence). Written as DNA, the CDR3 is TGTGCCAGCAGCTCTAAGCCGGGACAGATAAAGACCCAGTACTTC. Protein product: CASSSKPGQIKTQYF.

V is TRBV7-2 and J is TRBJ2-7; 8 nucleotides agree with TRBD1. CDR1 and CDR2 from the germline V gene are SGHTA and FQGNSA. This CDR3 comprises 16 residues. Trimming cost V 2 bases and J 2 bases; bases outside gene matches: 8. The CDR3 loop reads CASSLTEQGVAYEQYF. In DNA, the CDR3 is TGTGCCAGCAGCTTAACCGAACAGGGGGTAGCCTACGAGCAGTACTTC.

The CDR3 DNA reads TGTGCCAGCAGTGCCGGCCCGACTAGCGGTTTTTTGGACATTCAGTACTTC. Protein: CASSAGPTSGFLDIQYF. V is TRBV28 and J is TRBJ2-4, with TRBD2 identical over 9 bases. From germline, CDR1 is MDHEN and CDR2 SYDVKM. This CDR3 region has 17 residues. V shed 5 bases, J shed 8 bases, and the junction held 16 bases outside the gene matches.

The V gene is TRBV5-1, the J gene TRBJ1-1; tentative D call: TRBD1 (5 bases). V lost 0 bases to trimming and J lost 3 bases, with 9 bases between them. The germline V gene has CDR1 SGHRS and CDR2 YFSETQ. The CDR3 consists of 14 residues. The CDR3 loop reads CASSLGRADTEAFF. DNA of the CDR3: TGCGCCAGCAGCTTGGGCAGGGCCGACACTGAAGCTTTCTTT.

This sequence joins TRBV11-2 and TRBJ1-2; possibly TRBD1 for D (6 bases). The CDR3 extends over 15 amino acids. Looked up from germline, CDR1 is SGHAT and CDR2 is FQNNGV. The germline V and J ends were trimmed by 1 base and 0 bases, with 9 bases remaining between them. The CDR3 here is CASSLVGTPNYGYTF. The CDR3 DNA sequence: TGTGCCAGCAGCTTAGTCGGGACACCTAACTATGGCTACACCTTC.

This chain joins TRBV7-6 and TRBJ2-1; 11 bases fit TRBD1. Germline V CDR1 and CDR2: SGHVS, FNYEAQ. Trimming took 2 bases from V and 0 from J; bases not matched to a gene: 12. There are 20 residues in the CDR3. The CDR3 DNA is TGTGCCAGCAGCTTATATATCCGGGACAGGGGGTTAAGCTCCTACAATGAGCAGTTCTTC. Its translation is CASSLYIRDRGLSSYNEQFF.

A few counts support this clone. The chain joins TRBV24-1 to TRBJ2-2; 10 positions agree with TRBD2. The germline CDR1 and CDR2 sequences are KGHDR and SFDVKD. The CDR3 is made up of 16 amino acids. Losses at the gene ends were 3 bases for V and 7 bases for J; bases not matched to a gene: 7. DNA for the CDR3: TGTGCCACCAGTGATGACAGCGGGAGGGCCTTCGGGGAGCTGTTTTTT. Amino acids: CATSDDSGRAFGELFF.

The V and J genes are TRBV18 and TRBJ2-1; weak D call: TRBD2 (6 bases). The germline gives CDR1 KGHSH, CDR2 LQKENI. The germline V and J ends were trimmed by 1 base and 1 base, with 8 bases remaining between them. The CDR3 sequence is 15 residues long. For the CDR3, the DNA is TGTGCCAGCTCACCACTAGCGGTTTCCTACAATGAGCAGTTCTTC. This translates into CASSPLAVSYNEQFF.

The chain links TRBV5-6 to TRBJ1-2, with TRBD1 matching 7 bases. Germline CDR1 and CDR2: SGHDT and YYEEEE. The CDR3 is made up of 15 amino acids. V gave up 4 bases and J gave up 0 bases; unmatched junction bases: 6. The CDR3 region has the DNA TGTGCCAGCAGCCCAAGGGACAGATCTAACTATGGCTACACCTTC. It is translated as CASSPRDRSNYGYTF. Full variable domain (outside the CDR3, taken from reference TRBV5-6 and TRBJ1-2): DAGVTQSPTHLIKTRGQQVTLRCSPKSGHDTVSWYQQALGQGPQFIFQYYEEEERQRGNFPDRFSGHQFPNYSSELNVNALLLGDSALYLCASSPRDRSNYGYTFGSGTRLTVV.

The chain's CDR3 is CASSLANGGNGETQYF. CDR3 nucleotide sequence: TGTGCCAGCAGCTTAGCTAACGGGGGAAATGGAGAGACCCAGTACTTC. V is TRBV7-8 and J is TRBJ2-5; tentative D call: TRBD2 (6 bases). The CDR3 is 16 residues long. Germline CDR1 SGHVS, CDR2 FQNEAQ. V lost 0 bases and J 4 bases, leaving 15 bases between the germline ends. The entire variable domain, with the rest obtained from reference TRBV7-8 and TRBJ2-5, is as follows: GAGVSQSPRYKVAKRGQDVALRCDPISGHVSLFWYQQALGQGPEFLTYFQNEAQLDKSGLPSDRFFAERPEGSVSTLKIQRTQQEDSAVYLCASSLANGGNGETQYFGPGTRLLVL.

The rearrangement joins TRBV27 to TRBJ1-6; 7 bases are a match to TRBD1. This CDR3 spans 16 amino acids. Germline lookup yields CDR1 MNHEY and CDR2 SMNVEV (reference sequence). With V trimmed by 6 bases and J by 2 bases, 7 bases remained unmatched. The CDR3 is CASRDDRVPYNSPLHF. CDR3 nucleotides: TGTGCCAGCAGGGATGACAGGGTTCCCTATAATTCACCCCTCCACTTT.